This T cell receptor beta chain was found in a study of blood T cell repertoires in COVID-19. Study-level information: Samples of COVID-19 (acute and convalescent) were obtained from the United States, Italy and Spain. PBMCs, B-cell-depleted T cells, or T cells provided the cDNA or gDNA that made up the material.

There are 14 residues in the CDR3. V dropped 7 bases and J dropped 2 bases, with 14 bases sitting between them. Germline lookup yields CDR1 MNHEY and CDR2 SVGAGI. Original processing methods: Estimation of nucleated cell counts was performed using reference gene primer amplification. Measured with immunoSEQ multiplex PCR; TCRdb has only the in-frame clones, and not every one. V, J and clone size reflect that table, while D and trimming were determined from the DNA. Counted here are around 300,000 clones, around four fifths occurring once; the ten biggest clones make up around 3%. This clonotype was sampled from a man between 25 and 39 years old with active or convalescent COVID-19. The specimen was peripheral blood. V usage is TRBV6-5 and J usage is TRBJ1-1; D possibly corresponds to TRBD1 (5 bases). The CDR3 protein is CASIKGVSNTEAFF. The CDR3 region has the DNA TGTGCCAGCATAAAAGGGGTGTCCAACACTGAAGCTTTCTTT.